In its sample, the clone carrying this T cell receptor beta chain was seen many times. Its antigen is not known. This entry comes from a study of Graves' ophthalmopathy and Graves' hyperthyroidism. Study-level findings and limits: It was with 65% to 71% sensitivity and under 85% specificity that the model predicted ophthalmopathy progression.

Unmatched junction bases numbered 6, after V lost 0 bases and J lost 5 bases. Germline values: CDR1 MNHEY, CDR2 SVGAGI. This CDR3 comprises 17 residues. From RNA, the CDR3 regions of TCR beta chains were amplified and sequenced. First-round RT-PCR with HTBI primers preceded a second-round multiplex PCR. TCRdb processed the multiplex PCR reads anew with MiXCR; each CDR3 protein has one entry. The data contain a few hundred thousand distinct CDR3 sequences, more than 20% of them seen just once; the ten biggest clones take up 3%. The sequenced sample was peripheral blood. V usage is TRBV6-5 and J usage is TRBJ2-7, with 14 bases fitting TRBD2. The origin of this receptor is a woman aged 18-30 years with stable Graves' hyperthyroidism. The CDR3 here is CASSYSPGTSGSNEQYF. The CDR3 DNA follows: TGTGCCAGCAGTTACTCCCCCGGGACTAGCGGGAGCAACGAGCAGTACTTC.